This passage covers 12 T cell receptor beta chains from one sample sequenced in a study of identical twins (dated by TCRdb to about 2016). The protocol used for the library was 5' RACE. The reads were generated on an Illumina HiSeq 2000. The public sequencing data were trimmed at Q25 with fastp and processed into clonotypes with MiXCR by TCRdb, which kept only in-frame beta chains. Rows are unified per CDR3 protein, each entry keeping the most common DNA and genes. This sample comprises about 240,000 distinct CDR3 sequences, roughly a tenth of them detected only once. About 9.1% of the sample goes to the ten largest clones. Sequencing was done on a sample of memory T cells sorted from blood. Interpreted using the paper, the cell subset or site label stands for: CD45RO+ enriched T cells. All receptors derive from a man in his fifties in good health.

This chain links TRBV25-1 with TRBJ1-2, with TRBD1 matching 10 bases. CDR1 and CDR2 from the germline V gene are MGHDK and SYGVNS. V lost 3 bases, J lost 8 bases, and 9 bases stayed unmatched. The CDR3 is 15 amino acids. The CDR3 here is CASSDPGQGRGGYTF. CDR3 nucleotides: TGTGCCAGCAGTGATCCGGGACAGGGGAGAGGGGGCTACACCTTC.

This clonotype was seen a handful of times. V usage is TRBV20-1 and J usage is TRBJ2-1, with 8 bases aligning to TRBD2. The CDR3 sequence is 15 residues long. The V segment lost 6 bases and the J segment 0 bases; nucleotides outside the gene matches: 7. The germline gives CDR1 DFQATT, CDR2 SNEGSKA (reference sequence). This chain's CDR3 is CSANPTSGSYNEQFF. The CDR3 nucleotides read TGCAGTGCGAACCCCACTAGCGGCTCCTACAATGAGCAGTTCTTC.

The V call is TRBV5-6, the J call TRBJ1-5; D is undetermined. Germline V gene data show CDR1 as SGHDT and CDR2 as YYEEEE. The germline V and J ends were trimmed by 1 base and 4 bases, with 9 bases remaining between them. The CDR3 runs to 14 residues. Here the CDR3 DNA reads TGTGCCAGCAGCTTGTGGCAGTCTAATCAGCCCCAGCATTTT. Translating gives CASSLWQSNQPQHF.

The V gene is TRBV5-5, the J gene TRBJ2-1; a possible D gene is TRBD2 (5 bases). V dropped 4 bases and J dropped 2 bases, with 10 bases sitting between them. This CDR3 is 14 amino acids long. Germline values: CDR1 SGHKS, CDR2 YYEKEE (reference sequence). Here the CDR3 reads CASSQEEPYNEQFF. The CDR3 coding sequence is TGTGCCAGCAGCCAGGAGGAGCCCTACAATGAGCAGTTCTTC.

This clonotype was seen repeatedly, ten times or more. This chain connects TRBV3-1 to TRBJ1-2; D gene ambiguous. CDR1 and CDR2 (germline): LGHDT, YNNKEL (reference sequence). V lost 2 bases and J lost 4, with 8 bases in between. The CDR3 has 13 amino acids. This chain's CDR3 is CASSQRVAYGYTF. CDR3 nucleotides: TGTGCCAGCAGCCAAAGGGTGGCCTATGGCTACACCTTC.

The sample holds many counts of this clonotype. The chain employs TRBV20-1 and TRBJ2-5; TRBD2 matches at 11 bases. J gave up 5 bases and V 0 bases, and 5 bases lay outside the gene matches. The CDR3 has 15 residues. Germline values: CDR1 DFQATT, CDR2 SNEGSKA (reference sequence). In nucleotides, the CDR3 is TGCAGTGCTAGAGATAGCGGGAGGGCCGAGGAGACCCAGTACTTC. Its protein is CSARDSGRAEETQYF.

The chain uses TRBV4-2 and TRBJ2-1; the match to TRBD2 covers 8 bases. There are 17 residues in the CDR3. Trimming cost V 0 bases and J 4 bases; bases outside gene matches: 8. The germline V gene encodes CDR1 LGHNA and CDR2 YNFKEQ. CDR3 loop: CASSQDALAAEYNEQFF. CDR3 DNA sequence: TGTGCCAGCAGCCAAGATGCACTAGCGGCTGAATACAATGAGCAGTTCTTC.

This clonotype was seen many times. The chain employs TRBV5-1 and TRBJ2-7, with unresolved D. There are 13 residues in the CDR3. V gave up 0 bases and J gave up 2 bases, with 6 bases separating them. Germline-derived CDR1 and CDR2 are SGHRS and YFSETQ. The CDR3 bases are TGCGCCAGCAGCTTGGAATCAGCCTACGAGCAGTACTTC. Translation gives CASSLESAYEQYF.

Many counts were recorded for this clonotype. The chain joins TRBV5-1 to TRBJ2-1; weak D call: TRBD2 (5 bases). V lost 3 bases to trimming and J lost 3 bases, with 10 bases between them. Germline lookup yields CDR1 SGHRS and CDR2 YFSETQ. The CDR3 runs 14 residues. The chain's CDR3 is CASSSGIYYNEQFF. In nucleotides, the CDR3 is TGCGCCAGCAGCTCCGGGATCTACTACAATGAGCAGTTCTTC.

The chain joins TRBV20-1 to TRBJ2-1; 12 bases match TRBD2. This CDR3 region has 16 residues. J was trimmed by 7 bases and V by 3 bases; bases with no gene match: 10. Germline assignment: CDR1 DFQATT and CDR2 SNEGSKA (reference sequence). The CDR3 is CSASPSSGRAKNEQFF. CDR3 sequence (DNA): TGCAGTGCTAGCCCATCTAGCGGGAGGGCCAAGAATGAGCAGTTCTTC.

This clonotype was seen ten or more times. The V gene is TRBV12-3 or TRBV12-4, the J gene TRBJ2-3; D call uncertain. This CDR3 has 13 amino acids. V was pared by 6 bases and J by 2 bases, with 9 bases between. CDR3 in amino acids: CASSPWTTDTQYF. For the CDR3, the DNA is TGTGCCAGCAGCCCCTGGACCACAGATACGCAGTATTTT.

This clonotype was detected ten times or more. The chain employs TRBV4-2 and TRBJ1-2; 7 bases map to TRBD1. The CDR3 runs to 16 residues. The J segment lost 5 bases and the V segment lost 0 bases, leaving 9 bases of the junction unmatched. CDR1 is LGHNA, CDR2 YNFKEQ, per germline. CDR3 protein: CASSQDGTGQTYGYTF. CDR3 nucleotide sequence: TGTGCCAGCAGCCAAGATGGAACGGGACAGACGTATGGCTACACCTTC.